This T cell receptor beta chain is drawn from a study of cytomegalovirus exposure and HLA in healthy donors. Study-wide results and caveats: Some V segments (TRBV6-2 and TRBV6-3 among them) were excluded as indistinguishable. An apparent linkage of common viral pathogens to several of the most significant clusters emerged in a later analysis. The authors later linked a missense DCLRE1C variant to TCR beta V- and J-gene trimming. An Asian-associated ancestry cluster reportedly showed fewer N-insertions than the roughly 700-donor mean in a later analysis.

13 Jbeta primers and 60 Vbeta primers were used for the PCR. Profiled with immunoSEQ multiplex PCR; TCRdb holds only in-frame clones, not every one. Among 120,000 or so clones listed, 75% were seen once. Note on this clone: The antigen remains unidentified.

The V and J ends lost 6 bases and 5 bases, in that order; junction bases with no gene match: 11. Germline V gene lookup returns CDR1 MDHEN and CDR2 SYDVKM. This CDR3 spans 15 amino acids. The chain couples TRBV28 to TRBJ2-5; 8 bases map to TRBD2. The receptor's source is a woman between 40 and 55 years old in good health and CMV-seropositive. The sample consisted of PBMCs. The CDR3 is CASRRSIAGKETQYF. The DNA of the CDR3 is TGTGCCAGCAGACGTAGCATAGCGGGAAAGGAGACCCAGTACTTC.